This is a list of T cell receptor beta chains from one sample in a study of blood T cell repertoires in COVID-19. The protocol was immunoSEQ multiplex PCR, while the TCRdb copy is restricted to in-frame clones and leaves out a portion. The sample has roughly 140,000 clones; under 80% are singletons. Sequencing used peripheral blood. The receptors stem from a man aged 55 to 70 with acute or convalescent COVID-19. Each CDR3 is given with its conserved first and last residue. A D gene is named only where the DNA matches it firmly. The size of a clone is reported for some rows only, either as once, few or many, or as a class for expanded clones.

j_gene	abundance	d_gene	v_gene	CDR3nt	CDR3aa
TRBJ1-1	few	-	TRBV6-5	TGTGCCAGCAGTTCCGGCGGACTGAGGAACACTGAAGCTTTCTTT	CASSSGGLRNTEAFF
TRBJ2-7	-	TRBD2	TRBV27	TGTGCCAGCAGTTCAAGGCCTAGCGGTACCTACGAGCAGTACTTC	CASSSRPSGTYEQYF
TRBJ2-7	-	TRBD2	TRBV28	TGTGCCAGCAGTTCTGCCGGGACTAGCGGTACCTACGAGCAGTACTTC	CASSSAGTSGTYEQYF
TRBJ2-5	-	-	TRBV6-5	TGTGCCAGCAGCCTAGACGCTAGTGTCCAAGAGACCCAGTACTTC	CASSLDASVQETQYF
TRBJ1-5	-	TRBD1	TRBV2	TGTGCCAGCAGTGAACCTAGACAGGGTCAGCCCCAGCATTTT	CASSEPRQGQPQHF
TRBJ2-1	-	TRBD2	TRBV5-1	TGCGCCAGCAGCTTGAGCGTAGCGGGAGATGAGCAGTTCTTC	CASSLSVAGDEQFF
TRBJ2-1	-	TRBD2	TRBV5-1	TGCGCCAGCAGCTTACCTCAGGGACTACCATTTAGCGATGAGCAGTTCTTC	CASSLPQGLPFSDEQFF
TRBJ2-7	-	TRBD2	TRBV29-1	TGCAGCGTGGAGGGGAGCGGGAGGGTTGGGGAGCAGTACTTC	CSVEGSGRVGEQYF
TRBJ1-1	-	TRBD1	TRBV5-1	TGCGCCAGCAGCGCGGGACAGTTGAACACTGAAGCTTTCTTT	CASSAGQLNTEAFF
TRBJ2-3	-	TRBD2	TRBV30	TGTGCCTGGAGCGGGACTAGCGGGAGGACTTACACAGATACGCAGTATTTT	CAWSGTSGRTYTDTQYF
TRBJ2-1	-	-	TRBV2	TGTGCCAGCAATCCCGGACACCCCATCTCCTACAATGAGCAGTTCTTC	CASNPGHPISYNEQFF
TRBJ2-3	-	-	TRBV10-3	TGTGCCATGGCAGGGGAATCAGATACGCAGTATTTT	CAMAGESDTQYF
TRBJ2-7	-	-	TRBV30	TGTGCCTGGAGTGGAGTGTACGAGCAGTACTTC	CAWSGVYEQYF
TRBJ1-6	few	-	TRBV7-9	TGTGCCAGCAGCAAAGACAGAAATTCACCCCTCCACTTT	CASSKDRNSPLHF
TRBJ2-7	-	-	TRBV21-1	TGTGCCAGCACCACTAGCGGGACCCTCTCTGACTCCTACGAGCAGTACTTC	CASTTSGTLSDSYEQYF
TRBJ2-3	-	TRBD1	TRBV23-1	TGCGCCAGCAGTCTTCGGGACAGGGTTCCAGATACGCAGTATTTT	CASSLRDRVPDTQYF
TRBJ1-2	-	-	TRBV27	TGTGCCAGCAGTTTATTCGGGGGGGCCCGAATGAACTATGGCTACACCTTC	CASSLFGGARMNYGYTF
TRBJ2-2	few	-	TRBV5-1	TGCGCCAGCAGCTTGGCCGTGCGGGAAAACACCGGGGAGCTGTTTTTT	CASSLAVRENTGELFF
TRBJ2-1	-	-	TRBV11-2	TGTGCCAGCAGCTTATCAGGGTACAATGAGCAGTTCTTC	CASSLSGYNEQFF
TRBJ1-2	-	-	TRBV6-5	TGTGCCAGCAGCCCGCGGGGAGCTAACTATGGCTACACCTTC	CASSPRGANYGYTF
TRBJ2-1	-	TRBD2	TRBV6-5	TGTGTAGCGGGAGATCTCTACAATGAGCAGTTCTTC	CVAGDLYNEQFF
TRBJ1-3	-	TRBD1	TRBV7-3	TGTGCCAGCACCTTCTATAGCCCTGGACAGGGGGCACCGATCTCTGGAAACACCATATATTTT	CASTFYSPGQGAPISGNTIYF
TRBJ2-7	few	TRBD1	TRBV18	TGTGCCAGCTCGCTTGGACAGGGGGCATACGAGCAGTACTTC	CASSLGQGAYEQYF
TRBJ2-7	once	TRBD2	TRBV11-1	TGTGCCAGCAGCCCCGGACTAGCGGGATACGAGCAGTACTTC	CASSPGLAGYEQYF